The T cell receptor (beta chain) under discussion was sequenced for a study of CD8 T cells in ankylosing spondylitis (dated by TCRdb to 2017 to 2019). With respect to the entire study: T cell receptor beta repertoires were profiled in healthy donors and ankylosing spondylitis patients so that disease-linked TCR variants could be found. In total, the full study cohort was made up of roughly 110 healthy donors and about two dozen ankylosing spondylitis patients. Peripheral blood was sampled, and synovial fluid was also collected from ankylosing spondylitis patients. General study outcomes and caveats: Some of the motif variants had been reported before in the synovial fluid and blood of reactive arthritis patients, a finding that suggests common disease-initiation mechanisms. Blood from ankylosing spondylitis patients appeared to be characterized by a TCR beta motif composed of about eight highly homologous amino acid variants. In peripheral blood, the disease-linked clones were found at relatively low frequencies and had a CD8+ phenotype. The disease-linked clones were reported as significantly enriched in matched synovial fluid samples from ankylosing spondylitis patients.

A note on this clonotype: No antigen is known for it. No base qualities exist here, and no much larger clone lies one base off it.

The sequencing machine was an Illumina HiSeq 2500. TCR beta libraries were prepared by quantitative 5'-RACE with molecular barcodes. As for how the authors treated the data: A new computational method, built on a probabilistic model of VDJ rearrangement, was used to identify disease-linked TCR variants. TCRdb redid the processing of the public reads, applying fastp at Q25 and MiXCR, and retained in-frame beta chains. CDR3 protein sequences are deduplicated, and each keeps its most common genes and DNA. What appears here as the V and J calls and clone size reflects TCRdb's work, not the paper's. In this sample the table shows just over 350,000 distinct CDR3 sequences, around 20% of which occur a single time. Clones ranked in the top ten supply 13% of the sample. The CDR3 sequence holds 16 residues, the cysteine and phenylalanine included. The kept DNA is CDR3 alone, 48 bases in frame from the first base. As encoded in the germline V gene, CDR1 is SGHDT while CDR2 is YYEEEE. V and J lose 4 bases and 0 bases, and a span of 14 bases separates them.

This clonotype was obtained from a male donor with ankylosing spondylitis or in good health (not recorded which). The sample comprised blood, either unsorted or a sorted T cell fraction (not recorded which). Recombination linked TRBV5-6 to TRBJ1-5, and possibly TRBD1, on 6 matching bases. The sequenced DNA: TGTGCCAGCAGCCCTGTGGGGGCTTATAGCAATCAGCCCCAGCATTTT. Translated, it reads CASSPVGAYSNQPQHF.